The text below deals with one TCR beta chain. Trimming shortened V by 1 base and J by 0 bases, and 12 bases separated the two germline ends. CDR1 is DFQATT and CDR2 is SNEGSKA in the germline V gene (reference sequence). The CDR3 is 15 residues long. The sample comes from a study of response to subunit inactivated influenza vaccine. One entry per CDR3 protein results from TCRdb running MiXCR on the RT-PCR reads. The table has 700,000 to 900,000 distinct CDR3 sequences, approximately 21% seen once; the top ten hold 10%. The input for sequencing was PBMCs from blood, taken roughly 5 days after vaccination. This clonotype was obtained from a man aged 50-59 years who received an inactivated influenza vaccine. The chain uses TRBV20-1 and TRBJ1-1; no clear D. CDR3 amino acids: CSARVENRLNTEAFF. The CDR3 DNA is TGCAGTGCTAGAGTTGAGAACAGACTGAACACTGAAGCTTTCTTT.